The T cell receptor (beta chain) described here comes from a study of blood T cell repertoires in COVID-19. Study information: COVID-19 samples, acute and convalescent, were from the United States, Italy and Spain. Sample material is recorded as cDNA or gDNA derived from T cells, B-cell-depleted T cells, or PBMCs.

Original analysis: The assay estimated nucleated cells by amplifying reference gene primers. Only in-frame clones appear in the TCRdb table, and some are missing; sequencing was by immunoSEQ multiplex PCR. V, J and clone size reflect that table, while D and trimming were determined from the DNA. The profile shows around 130,000 clones, under 95% of them singletons. Germline loops: CDR1 MGHRA, CDR2 YSYEKL. With 2 bases removed from V and 2 bases from J, the gap between germline ends came to 10 bases. The CDR3 consists of 15 residues. The sequencing sample was made of peripheral blood. The receptor was isolated from a man aged 45-60 years with active COVID-19. The genes are TRBV4-1 and TRBJ1-5; no definite D call. As DNA, the CDR3 is TGCGCCAGCAGCCAACTGGTCGGGGGCAATCAGCCCCAGCATTTT. It translates to CASSQLVGGNQPQHF.